This T cell receptor (beta chain) is from a study of blood T cell repertoires in COVID-19. The germline CDR1 and CDR2 sequences are SNHLY and FYNNEI. Trimming left V 7 bases short and J 0 bases short, with 15 bases between. This CDR3 is 15 amino acids long. In the authors' workflow: The authors estimated nucleated cell counts from reference gene primer amplification. Produced via immunoSEQ multiplex PCR; TCRdb's table is partial and in-frame only. V and J calls and clone size are those listed in that table; D and trimming were worked out from the DNA. The data contain fewer than 110,000 clones, about 90% of them seen just once; the ten biggest clones take up around 3.1%.

What was sequenced was peripheral blood. The chain is built from TRBV2 and TRBJ1-1, with no clear D. This receptor was identified in a man in his fifties in a cohort sampled during active COVID-19. The CDR3 protein is CASKPNSVLNTEAFF. The CDR3 nucleotides are TGTGCCAGCAAACCTAATTCGGTCCTGAACACTGAAGCTTTCTTT.